Presented here are 2 T cell receptor beta chains from one specimen sequenced in a study of blood T cells in healthy people across ages. Sample-barcoded 5' priming and a J-beta primer mix drove a second PCR of roughly 6 to 12 cycles. One entry per CDR3 protein results from TCRdb running MiXCR on the 5' RACE reads. In the table there are approximately 600,000 distinct CDR3 sequences, 58% of which are singletons. The specimen was blood. The receptor source for this set is a man aged 55 to 70 in good health.

This clonotype was seen a few times. The CDR3 DNA reads TGCGCCAGCAGCTTGAGGATAGATACGCAGTATTTT. The encoded protein is CASSLRIDTQYF. The chain uses TRBV5-1 and TRBJ2-3; D remains ambiguous. The V end lost 1 base, the J end lost 5 bases, and 5 bases lay between the germline ends. From germline, CDR1 is SGHRS and CDR2 YFSETQ. The CDR3 spans 12 residues.

This chain uses TRBV25-1 with TRBJ1-2, with D possibly being TRBD1 (5 bases). Germline V gene lookup returns CDR1 MGHDK and CDR2 SYGVNS. V lost 3 bases and J lost 4, with 15 bases in between. There are 15 residues in the CDR3. The CDR3 DNA reads TGTGCCAGCAGTGATCTTGGGGGACCCATCTATGGCTACACCTTC. It codes for CASSDLGGPIYGYTF.